This T cell receptor beta chain was sequenced in a study of beta chain features in type 1 diabetes (dated by TCRdb to 2016 to 2019). Looking at the study overall: Mean age, gender distribution, total cell number and subset yield were not different between patients and healthy donors. A total of 107,917,701 sorted cells were examined across all samples, and the number of cells per subset was strongly correlated with RNA yield. In the study, recently diagnosed type 1 diabetes patients and matched healthy donors were compared on the TCRB repertoires of their sorted circulating CD4+ T cell subsets. Whereas all 28 donors provided naive and central memory subsets, regulatory and stem cell-like memory subsets were isolated from just 8 patients and roughly eight healthy donors. The investigation overall reported the following: Only small numbers of individuals were included in the HLA sub-analyses, which left unresolved whether HLA type had any influence on TCRB rearrangement. At VDJ recombination sites, patients with type 1 diabetes made fewer insertions and deleted more nucleotides, a pattern implying thymic rearrangement abnormalities. Shorter templates might have been favored by PCR, but patient and control samples were amplified and corrected together, so both groups would have been affected equally by any skew. Because cDNA was sequenced instead of genomic DNA, activated cells with high expression could be over-represented, although the groups did not differ in activation or CD3 levels. Naive, central memory and regulatory TCRB repertoires appeared to be more alike among patients than among healthy donors. Type 1 diabetes patients showed a moderate but significant shortening of TCRB CDR3 length in all four CD4+ subsets.

Each donor gave one peripheral blood draw, averaging roughly 120 mL, which was collected into heparinised tubes. Naive, central memory, regulatory and stem cell-like memory CD4+ T cells were sorted on a BD FACSAria II using a panel including CD45RO, CCR7, CD25, CD127, CD95 and CD27. Purity was above 98% for every sorted population. PBMCs were isolated immediately by Lymphoprep density gradient centrifugation and stained directly without culture. To minimize batch effects, samples were stained and sorted in pairs, one healthy donor with one patient per experiment. The High Capacity cDNA Reverse Transcription Kit was used to reverse transcribe all of the isolated RNA, meaning that expressed TCRB transcripts were what got sequenced. Deep immunoSEQ sequencing was performed on naive, central memory and regulatory T cell samples, with an average of about 4 million total reads per sample. Sorted cells were lysed in RLT buffer and RNA was extracted with DNase-treated RNeasy Micro or Mini kits, depending on cell number. To prevent cross-contamination, each cell subset was processed individually, whereas patient and healthy donor samples were processed jointly. The immunoSEQ multiplex PCR was used to amplify TCRB sequences from cDNA, yielding 87-bp fragments that span the CDR3 region. The amplicons were sequenced using the Illumina HiSeq platform. From the authors' description of their analysis: PCR bias was computationally corrected using synthetic template baselines, reads within Hamming distance 2 were collapsed, and singletons that could not be merged were discarded. Reads were aligned against IMGT so that V, D and J genes, CDR3 length and insertions or deletions at six rearrangement sites could be assigned. Within each subset, clonotype counts were normalized to the number of sorted cells before true diversity and Gini coefficients were calculated with the tcR R package. The overlap coefficient, calculated on TCRB nucleotide sequences, was used to measure repertoire sharing. Out-of-frame TCRB sequences from naive cells were analyzed to stand in for the pre-selection repertoire. TCRdb provides this immuneACCESS table in a form limited to in-frame rearrangements. Some clones are lacking; in checked studies, under half of them reflect an unresolved V gene, and why the rest are absent is not known. The V and J calls and clone size come from that table; D and trimming were worked out from the DNA. The sample table contains around 600,000 clones; only one count was recorded for under 15% of them. Together, the top ten hold around 0.12% of the sample.

Reading from cysteine to phenylalanine, the CDR3 counts 17 amino acids. Of all the DNA, just the CDR3 is kept, 51 bases in frame from base 1. CDR1 and CDR2 were assigned from the germline V gene as SNHLY and FYNNEI. V is shortened by 0 bases, J by 0 bases, and the region joining them spans 12 bases. In its sample, this clone was seen a few times. Its antigen has not been determined. No much larger clone is present one base from it, and per-base qualities are unavailable. This receptor was identified in a man aged 30 to 45 with type 1 diabetes. Sequencing was carried out using naive CD4+ T cells from blood. The label giving this sample's cell subset or site can be read as: true naive CD4+ T cells. The chain links TRBV2 with TRBJ2-4, with the D gene uncertain. This receptor carries the CDR3 CASSEAGPLEAKNIQYF. The DNA is TGTGCCAGCAGTGAAGCCGGCCCTCTCGAAGCCAAAAACATTCAGTACTTC. Reference TRBV2 and TRBJ2-4 genes cover what lies past the CDR3, so the full variable domain is EPEVTQTPSHQVTQMGQEVILRCVPISNHLYFYWYRQILGQKVEFLVSFYNNEISEKSEIFDDQFSVERPDGSNFTLKIRSTKLEDSAMYFCASSEAGPLEAKNIQYFGAGTRLSVL.